What follows are 32 T cell receptor beta chains derived from one specimen sequenced in a study of vaccination effects on CD4 cells after COVID-19. These receptors have no identified antigens. The assay was immunoSEQ multiplex PCR, and TCRdb's table has in-frame clones only and misses some. The data show about 41,000 clones, with more than 65% seen just once and about 3% held by the top ten. With the ViraFEST assay, the study expanded antigen-specific CD4+ T cells using viral peptide pools, then sequenced them. It was after 10 days of culture that CD4+ T cells were isolated. The healthy vaccine recipients, who had no prior SARS-CoV-2 infection, showed negative nucleocapsid antibodies. The sample was CD4+ T cells from PBMCs cultured with HCoV-NL63 spike peptides, taken before COVID-19 vaccination. Source of these receptors: a human donor who received a COVID-19 vaccine.

The genes are TRBV3-1 (or the pseudogene TRBV3-2) and TRBJ2-1; maybe TRBD1 (5 bases). The CDR3 length is 16 residues. V was pared by 5 bases and J by 3 bases, with 17 bases between. Germline V lookup: CDR1 LGHDT, CDR2 YNNKEL (reference sequence). In DNA, the CDR3 is TGTGCCAGCAGCAATCAATTTGACAGAGGCTACAATGAGCAGTTCTTC. Amino acids: CASSNQFDRGYNEQFF.

This chain uses TRBV7-2 with TRBJ1-4; a possible D gene is TRBD1 (5 bases). The germline V gene has CDR1 SGHTA and CDR2 FQGNSA. The CDR3 length is 14 residues. Trimming stripped 7 bases from V and 11 bases from J, with 20 bases between. The CDR3 loop reads CASNPGGSAKKLFF. Here the CDR3 DNA reads TGTGCCAGCAACCCTGGGGGATCCGCGAAGAAACTGTTTTTT.

The rearrangement uses TRBV24-1 and TRBJ2-1; D unclear. Trimming cost V 0 bases and J 7 bases, with 9 bases left between them. CDR3 length: 14 residues. Germline V gene sequence: CDR1 KGHDR, CDR2 SFDVKD. In DNA, the CDR3 is TGTGCCACCAGTGATTTGGGGGATGTGAATGAGCAGTTCTTC. Translated: CATSDLGDVNEQFF.

This chain uses TRBV27 with TRBJ1-5; the match to TRBD1 covers 7 bases. CDR3 size: 15 residues. Germline CDR1 and CDR2: MNHEY and SMNVEV (reference sequence). J was trimmed by 5 bases and V by 8 bases; bases with no gene match: 12. CDR3 in amino acids: CASARGGTVDQPQHF. CDR3 sequence (DNA): TGTGCCAGCGCGAGGGGAGGGACAGTAGATCAGCCCCAGCATTTT.

J is TRBJ2-7 and V is TRBV9, with D possibly being TRBD2 (5 bases). With 4 bases removed from V and 2 bases from J, the gap between germline ends came to 13 bases. The CDR3 runs 14 residues. Germline values: CDR1 SGDLS, CDR2 YYNGEE. This CDR3 is CASSPYRGPYEQYV. CDR3 bases: TGTGCCAGCAGCCCGTACAGAGGGCCCTACGAGCAGTACGTC.

The chain links TRBV19 to TRBJ2-5; TRBD2 matches 12 bases. The J segment lost 5 bases and the V segment lost 5 bases, leaving 6 bases of the junction unmatched. CDR1 and CDR2 from the germline V gene are LNHDA and SQIVND (reference sequence). This CDR3 region has 15 residues. Here the CDR3 reads CASSVLAGGPETQYF. CDR3 nucleotides: TGTGCCAGTAGTGTACTAGCGGGGGGCCCCGAGACCCAGTACTTC.

This chain links TRBV19 with TRBJ2-5, with TRBD2 matching over 10 bases. The CDR3 loop spans 19 amino acids. J was trimmed by 4 bases and V by 7 bases; bases with no gene match: 21. Per germline, CDR1 LNHDA and CDR2 SQIVND (reference sequence). In DNA form, the CDR3 reads TGTGCCAGTACCCCGGGGAGGACCGCTAGCGGGGGAAGAGGAGAGACCCAGTACTTC. Protein sequence: CASTPGRTASGGRGETQYF. Together with reference TRBV19 and TRBJ2-5, the CDR3 gives the full variable domain: DGGITQSPKYLFRKEGQNVTLSCEQNLNHDAMYWYRQDPGQGLRLIYYSQIVNDFQKGDIAEGYSVSREKKESFPLTVTSAQKNPTAFYLCASTPGRTASGGRGETQYFGPGTRLLVL.

The chain uses TRBV15 and TRBJ2-1, with 8 bases fitting TRBD1. The germline V gene has CDR1 LNHNV and CDR2 YYDKDF (reference sequence). The V gene end was trimmed by 5 bases and the J gene end by 5 bases; junction bases not matched to a gene: 11. This CDR3 contains 16 residues. CDR3 DNA: TGTGCCACCAGCTTCCCAGGGGGCAGGTCTGACAATGAGCAGTTCTTC. This encodes CATSFPGGRSDNEQFF.

This clone was recorded a few times. The gene calls are TRBV28 and TRBJ2-4; no definite D call. With 8 bases removed from V and 12 bases from J, the gap between germline ends came to 17 bases. The germline V gene encodes CDR1 MDHEN and CDR2 SYDVKM. CDR3 length equals 12 residues. The CDR3 DNA follows: TGTGCCAGCCAAAAGCAGTTCAAATCTCAGTACTTC. Encoded protein: CASQKQFKSQYF.

V is TRBV6-6 and J is TRBJ1-1; D perhaps matches TRBD1 (5 bases). The CDR3 consists of 14 residues. V lost 5 bases to trimming and J lost 6 bases, with 16 bases between them. CDR1 and CDR2 (germline): MNHNY, SVGAGI (reference sequence). Here the CDR3 reads CASSDDPRGAEAFF. Here the CDR3 DNA reads TGTGCCAGCAGTGATGACCCTCGGGGCGCTGAAGCTTTCTTT.

The chain couples TRBV15 to TRBJ1-2; D remains ambiguous. The CDR3 spans 13 residues. Trimming took 0 bases from V and 2 from J, leaving 4 bases between them. In germline, CDR1 is LNHNV, CDR2 YYDKDF (reference sequence). The CDR3 nucleotides are TGTGCCACCAGCAGAGACAGAAACTATGGCTACACCTTC. Its protein is CATSRDRNYGYTF. Together with reference TRBV15 and TRBJ1-2, the CDR3 gives the full variable domain: DAMVIQNPRYQVTQFGKPVTLSCSQTLNHNVMYWYQQKSSQAPKLLFHYYDKDFNNEADTPDNFQSRRPNTSFCFLDIRSPGLGDTAMYLCATSRDRNYGYTFGSGTRLTVV.

This chain joins TRBV24-1 and TRBJ2-3, with D perhaps assigned TRBD1 or TRBD2 (5 bases each). CDR1 KGHDR and CDR2 SFDVKD come from the germline V gene. Trimming stripped 5 bases from V and 3 bases from J, with 11 bases between. The CDR3 consists of 14 residues. The CDR3 loop reads CATSGRQGTDTQYF. The DNA of the CDR3 is TGTGCCACCAGTGGGAGGCAGGGAACAGATACGCAGTATTTT.

This clone was counted once. The gene calls are TRBV9 and TRBJ2-3; D may be TRBD1 (6 bases). Germline V lookup: CDR1 SGDLS, CDR2 YYNGEE. Trimming took 0 bases from V and 5 from J, leaving 10 bases between them. The CDR3 is 14 amino acids. The CDR3 loop is CASSVDRVGDTQYF. The DNA for the CDR3 is TGTGCCAGCAGCGTAGACAGGGTAGGAGATACGCAGTATTTT.

This rearrangement joins TRBV7-2 to TRBJ2-1; TRBD1 aligns across 9 bases. V was pared by 5 bases and J by 2 bases, with 7 bases of the junction left unmatched. Germline V gene lookup returns CDR1 SGHTA and CDR2 FQGNSA. This CDR3 spans 16 amino acids. The CDR3 protein is CASSHSTGGPYNEQFF. The CDR3 DNA sequence: TGTGCCAGCAGCCACTCGACAGGGGGGCCCTACAATGAGCAGTTCTTC.

V and J are TRBV7-2 and TRBJ2-3; D not certain. CDR3 length: 11 amino acids. V was shortened by 5 bases and J by 2 bases, with 2 bases between the two germline ends. Germline V lookup: CDR1 SGHTA, CDR2 FQGNSA. The CDR3 DNA reads as TGTGCCAGCAGCCCCACAGATACGCAGTATTTT. Its protein is CASSPTDTQYF.

This sequence joins TRBV4-1 and TRBJ2-3; 11 nucleotides line up with TRBD2. V trimming: 1 base; J trimming: 6 bases; junction bases outside the gene matches: 6. The germline V gene encodes CDR1 MGHRA and CDR2 YSYEKL. This CDR3 is 16 amino acids long. The CDR3 reads CASSQGLAGPWDTQYF. The CDR3 nucleotides are TGCGCCAGCAGCCAAGGACTAGCGGGGCCCTGGGATACGCAGTATTTT.

CDR3 bases: TGTGCCAGCAGACTACTGACAGGGGGCCAAGAGACCCAGTACTTC. Amino acid sequence: CASRLLTGGQETQYF. The chain is built from TRBV28 and TRBJ2-5; 9 positions agree with TRBD1. Looked up from germline, CDR1 is MDHEN and CDR2 is SYDVKM. V lost 6 bases to trimming and J lost 1 base; unmatched junction nucleotides: 6. This CDR3 contains 15 residues.

The CDR3 nucleotides are TGTGCCAGCAGCGGGGCCTCCAATCAGCCCCAGCATTTT. Translating it yields CASSGASNQPQHF. The chain couples TRBV9 to TRBJ1-5; D call uncertain. The ends were cut back, 3 bases at V and 3 bases at J, with 7 bases in the middle. Germline lookup yields CDR1 SGDLS and CDR2 YYNGEE. The CDR3 runs 13 residues.

This clone was seen once. V is TRBV6-5 and J is TRBJ1-5; TRBD1 is a possible D gene (5 bases). V lost 4 bases and J lost 6, with 13 bases in between. The CDR3 runs 14 residues. The germline gives CDR1 MNHEY, CDR2 SVGAGI. This chain's CDR3 is CASSSGGDGQPQHF. CDR3 nucleotides: TGTGCCAGCAGTTCGGGAGGGGACGGTCAGCCCCAGCATTTT.

The V call is TRBV20-1, the J call TRBJ1-2; D is unclear. Germline CDR1 DFQATT, CDR2 SNEGSKA (reference sequence). V was trimmed by 3 bases and J by 5 bases, leaving 13 bases between them. The CDR3 sequence is 13 residues long. CDR3: CSASPDDGYGYTF. The CDR3 DNA follows: TGCAGTGCTAGTCCTGATGATGGGTATGGCTACACCTTC.

A few counts support this clone. This chain links TRBV20-1 with TRBJ1-4, with no clear D. Germline lookup yields CDR1 DFQATT and CDR2 SNEGSKA (reference sequence). V was shortened by 0 bases and J by 8 bases, with 1 base between the two germline ends. The CDR3 totals 10 residues. The CDR3 protein is CSAREEKLFF. The CDR3 DNA is TGCAGTGCTAGAGAAGAAAAACTGTTTTTT.

The chain uses TRBV30 and TRBJ2-5, with D unresolved. The CDR3 has 12 residues. Germline V CDR1 and CDR2: GTSNPN, SVGIG (reference sequence). V lost 4 bases and J 5 bases, leaving 11 bases between the germline ends. CDR3: CAWTTTGETQYF. CDR3 nucleotides: TGTGCCTGGACCACAACGGGCGAGACCCAGTACTTC.

The J gene is TRBJ1-1, the V gene TRBV7-8; D is undetermined. The CDR3 covers 14 residues. Trimming removed 6 bases at V and 1 base at J, with 12 bases between. Germline CDR1 and CDR2: SGHVS and FQNEAQ. The chain's CDR3 is CASSQDLGNTEAFF. For the CDR3, the DNA is TGTGCCAGCAGTCAGGACTTGGGGAACACTGAAGCTTTCTTT.

The chain combines TRBV10-1 with TRBJ2-7; TRBD1 matches 7 bases. V trimming: 3 bases; J trimming: 6 bases; junction bases outside the gene matches: 5. CDR1 and CDR2 (germline): WNHNN, SYGVQD (reference sequence). This CDR3 region has 13 residues. The CDR3 sequence is CASSDRQGGEQYV. The DNA for the CDR3 is TGCGCCAGCAGTGACCGACAGGGTGGCGAGCAGTACGTC.

The J gene is TRBJ2-1, the V gene TRBV5-1; D uncertain. Trimming took 0 bases from V and 8 from J, leaving 24 bases between them. The germline V gene has CDR1 SGHRS and CDR2 YFSETQ. This CDR3 has 18 residues. The CDR3 DNA reads as TGCGCCAGCAGCTTGGGGATCCCGCGGAGACCCTCCGCCGATGAGCAGTTCTTC. Translating it yields CASSLGIPRRPSADEQFF.

This clone has a single count. V usage is TRBV5-1 and J usage is TRBJ2-1, with 12 positions matching TRBD2. Germline CDR1 is SGHRS and CDR2 is YFSETQ. The CDR3 is 17 residues long. Germline trimming cut 3 bases from V and 8 bases from J; bases unmatched to any gene: 12. In DNA, the CDR3 is TGCGCCAGCAGCTCCATGACGACTAGCGGGGGATACGATGAGCAGTTCTTC. Translating gives CASSSMTTSGGYDEQFF.

This clone has a handful of counts. The V gene is TRBV5-8, the J gene TRBJ1-1, with D unclear. This CDR3 has 12 amino acids. The V gene's germline CDR1 is SGHTS and CDR2 YDEGEE. V was cut by 3 bases and J by 5 bases, with 8 bases left in between. CDR3 DNA sequence: TGTGCCAGCAGCTGGGAGGTTACTGAAGCTTTCTTT. It encodes CASSWEVTEAFF.

The chain links TRBV4-1 to TRBJ1-1; perhaps TRBD1 as D (5 bases). Germline lookup yields CDR1 MGHRA and CDR2 YSYEKL. The germline V and J ends were trimmed by 4 bases and 1 base, with 13 bases remaining between them. This CDR3 has 15 residues. The CDR3 loop is CASSRHVTGNTEAFF. CDR3 DNA: TGCGCCAGCAGCCGGCATGTTACAGGGAACACTGAAGCTTTCTTT.

The chain is built from TRBV10-1 and TRBJ2-3; D is possibly TRBD1 or TRBD2 (5 bases each). V lost 6 bases and J lost 3, with 25 bases in between. The CDR3 contains 18 residues. The V gene's germline CDR1 is WNHNN and CDR2 SYGVQD (reference sequence). CDR3 protein: CASSYYTTYGGKTDTQYF. Written as DNA, the CDR3 is TGCGCCAGCAGCTATTATACCACTTATGGGGGAAAGACAGATACGCAGTATTTT.

The chain is built from TRBV7-2 and TRBJ1-6; 9 nucleotides align to TRBD1. This CDR3 region has 15 residues. CDR1 is SGHTA, CDR2 FQGNSA, per germline. V lost 4 bases to trimming and J lost 9 bases; unmatched junction nucleotides: 7. CDR3 sequence (DNA): TGTGCCAGCAGCTACAGGACAGGGGCGAGTTCACCCCTCCACTTT. Amino acid sequence: CASSYRTGASSPLHF.

This chain joins TRBV21-1 and TRBJ1-1; TRBD1 is the table's D call and was not checked against the DNA. TRBV21-1 is a listed pseudogene. CDR3 length equals 12 residues. The CDR3 region has the DNA TGTGCCAGCAGTACAGAGAACACTGAAGCTTTCTTT. This gives the protein CASSTENTEAFF.

The chain carries TRBV9 and TRBJ2-1, with D perhaps TRBD1 or TRBD2 (5 bases each). Trimming left V 3 bases short and J 6 bases short, with 13 bases between. The germline CDR1 and CDR2 sequences are SGDLS and YYNGEE. The CDR3 contains 14 residues. CDR3 coding DNA: TGTGCCAGCAGCGACCGGGACGGAACCAATGAGCAGTTCTTC. It is translated as CASSDRDGTNEQFF.